This section outlines one TCR beta chain sequence together with its context. V was clipped by 3 bases and J by 2 bases, with 14 bases between them. In germline, CDR1 is MNHNY, CDR2 SVGAGI (reference sequence). The CDR3 is made up of 15 amino acids. These data originate in a study of control samples from healthy donors and cancer patients. Assay used: immunoSEQ multiplex PCR; TCRdb lists only in-frame clones, some missing. The data show about 22,000 clones, 65% to 90% seen once. The chain joins TRBV6-6 to TRBJ2-7; D is perhaps TRBD1 (6 bases). Sequencing was done on a sample of PBMCs. This receptor was taken from a man between 60 and 75 years old with head and neck cancer. The chain's CDR3 is CASSYGGPTAYEQYF. CDR3 DNA sequence: TGTGCCAGCAGTTATGGGGGCCCTACCGCCTACGAGCAGTACTTC.